This T cell receptor (beta chain) came from a study of CD8 T cells in Susac syndrome. Sequencing of TCR beta was performed on blood CD8+ T cells and on blood CD4+ T cells. Per germline, CDR1 GTSNPN and CDR2 SVGIG (reference sequence). Trimming shortened V by 2 bases and J by 0 bases, and 4 bases separated the two germline ends. The CDR3 extends over 13 amino acids. The RNA, roughly 0.45 to 1 ug, was put through reverse transcription using random hexamers. TCRdb re-called the immunoSEQ multiplex PCR reads through MiXCR, storing one row per CDR3 protein. The profile shows some 180,000 distinct CDR3 sequences, 85% to 95% of them singletons.

The sequenced sample was CD4+ T cells from PBMCs. This chain links TRBV30 with TRBJ2-2; D gene unclear. The sequence was obtained from a human donor with Susac syndrome. Here the CDR3 DNA reads TGTGCCTGGAGTCAAACGAACACCGGGGAGCTGTTTTTT. Translation: CAWSQTNTGELFF.